Listed here is a single T cell receptor beta chain. V dropped 3 bases and J dropped 0 bases, with 3 bases sitting between them. Germline V CDR1 and CDR2: SQVTM, ANQGSEA. CDR3 length: 11 amino acids. Time point meaning: time of PML onset. The data derive from a study of multiple sclerosis patients with progressive multifocal leukoencephalopathy. Sequencing used immunoSEQ multiplex PCR; TCRdb keeps in-frame clones, though not all of them. The table lists some 31,000 clones, roughly 90% of them singletons. This chain connects TRBV29-1 to TRBJ2-7; no definite D call. This TCR was sampled from a human donor with progressive multifocal leukoencephalopathy. The specimen comprised PBMCs, sampled from a patient treated with natalizumab. The CDR3 DNA sequence: TGCAGCGTTGATAACTCCTACGAGCAGTACTTC. As protein: CSVDNSYEQYF.